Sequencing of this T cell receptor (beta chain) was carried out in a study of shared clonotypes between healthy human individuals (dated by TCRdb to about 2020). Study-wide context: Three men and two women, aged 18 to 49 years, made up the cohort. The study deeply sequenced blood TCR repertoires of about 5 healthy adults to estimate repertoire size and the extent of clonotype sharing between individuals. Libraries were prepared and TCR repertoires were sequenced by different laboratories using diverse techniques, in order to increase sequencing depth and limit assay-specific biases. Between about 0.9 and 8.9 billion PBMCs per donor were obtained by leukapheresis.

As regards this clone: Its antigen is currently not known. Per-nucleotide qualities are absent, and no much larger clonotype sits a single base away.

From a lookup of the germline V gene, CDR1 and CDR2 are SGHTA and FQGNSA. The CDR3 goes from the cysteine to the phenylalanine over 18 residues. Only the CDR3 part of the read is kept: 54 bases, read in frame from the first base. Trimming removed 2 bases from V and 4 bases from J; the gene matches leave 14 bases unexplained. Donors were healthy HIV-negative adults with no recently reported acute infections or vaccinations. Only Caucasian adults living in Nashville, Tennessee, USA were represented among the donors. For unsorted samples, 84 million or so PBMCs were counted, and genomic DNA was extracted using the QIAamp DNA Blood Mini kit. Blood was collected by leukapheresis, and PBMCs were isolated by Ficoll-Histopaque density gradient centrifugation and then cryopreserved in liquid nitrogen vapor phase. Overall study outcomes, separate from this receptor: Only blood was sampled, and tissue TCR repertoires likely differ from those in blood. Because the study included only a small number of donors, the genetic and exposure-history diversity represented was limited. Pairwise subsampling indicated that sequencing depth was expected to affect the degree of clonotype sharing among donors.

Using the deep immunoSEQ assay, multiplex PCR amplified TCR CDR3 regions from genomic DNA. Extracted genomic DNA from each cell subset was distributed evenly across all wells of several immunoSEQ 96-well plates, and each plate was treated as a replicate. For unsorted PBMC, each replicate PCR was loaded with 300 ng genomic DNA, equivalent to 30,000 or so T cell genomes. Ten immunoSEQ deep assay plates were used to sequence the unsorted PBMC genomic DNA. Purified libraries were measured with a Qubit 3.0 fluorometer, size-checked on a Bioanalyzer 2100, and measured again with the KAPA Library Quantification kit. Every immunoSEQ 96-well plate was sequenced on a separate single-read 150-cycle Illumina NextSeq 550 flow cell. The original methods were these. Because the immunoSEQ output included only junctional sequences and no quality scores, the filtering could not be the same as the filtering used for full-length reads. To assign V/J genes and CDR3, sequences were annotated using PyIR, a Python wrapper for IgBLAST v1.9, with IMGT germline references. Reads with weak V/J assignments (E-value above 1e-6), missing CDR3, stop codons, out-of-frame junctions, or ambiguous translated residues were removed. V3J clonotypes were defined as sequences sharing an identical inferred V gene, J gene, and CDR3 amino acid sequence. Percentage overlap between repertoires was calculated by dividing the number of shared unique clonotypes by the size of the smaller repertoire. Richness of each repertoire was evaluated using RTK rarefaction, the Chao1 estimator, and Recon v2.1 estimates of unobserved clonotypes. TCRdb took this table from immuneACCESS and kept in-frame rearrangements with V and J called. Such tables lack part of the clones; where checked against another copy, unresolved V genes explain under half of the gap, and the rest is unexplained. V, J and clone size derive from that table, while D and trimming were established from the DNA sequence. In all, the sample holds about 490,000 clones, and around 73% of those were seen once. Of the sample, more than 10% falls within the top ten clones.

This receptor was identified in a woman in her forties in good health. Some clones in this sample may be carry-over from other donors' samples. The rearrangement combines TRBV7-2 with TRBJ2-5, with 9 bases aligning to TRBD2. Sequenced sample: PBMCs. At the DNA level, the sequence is TGTGCCAGCAGCTTATACCCGGGGGGCGGGAGGGCCCTAGAGACCCAGTACTTC. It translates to CASSLYPGGGRALETQYF.